A selection of T cell receptor beta chains follows, all from one sample in a study of blood T cell repertoires in COVID-19. TCRdb's table, derived via immunoSEQ multiplex PCR, lists solely in-frame clones and lacks some. The data show 180,000 or so clones, roughly four fifths seen once. The sample was peripheral blood. The receptors stem from a woman aged 35 to 49 with COVID-19, enrolled during active disease. Each CDR3 is given with its conserved first and last residue. D genes are given only for firm matches. Clone size, where shown, is once, few, many, or a class for clones that have expanded.

14 | - | TRBJ1-2 | TRBD1 | TRBV6-5 | CASSSTGVNYGYTF | TGTGCCAGCAGTTCGACAGGGGTCAACTATGGCTACACCTTC
21 | - | TRBJ2-1 | TRBD2 | TRBV19 | CASSMEGLAGGPGGRINEQFF | TGTGCCAGTAGTATGGAGGGGCTAGCGGGAGGGCCGGGAGGTAGGATCAATGAGCAGTTCTTC
14 | - | TRBJ2-2 | - | TRBV2 | CASSRTVNTGELFF | TGTGCCAGCAGTCGGACAGTTAACACCGGGGAGCTGTTTTTT
15 | - | TRBJ2-7 | - | TRBV28 | CASSRRPPHSYEQYF | TGTGCCAGCAGTCGCAGGCCGCCCCATTCCTACGAGCAGTACTTC
14 | - | TRBJ2-3 | - | TRBV2 | CASSDPRGGDTQYF | TGTGCCAGCAGTGATCCTCGCGGTGGAGATACGCAGTATTTT
13 | - | TRBJ2-5 | - | TRBV4-1 | CASSQFRGETQYF | TGCGCCAGCAGCCAGTTTCGGGGAGAGACCCAGTACTTC
14 | - | TRBJ2-2 | - | TRBV6-5 | CASRTKASTGELFF | TGTGCCAGCAGGACTAAAGCGTCCACCGGGGAGCTGTTTTTT
15 | - | TRBJ2-1 | TRBD2 | TRBV4-1 | CASSHGLAGYNEQFF | TGCGCCAGCAGCCACGGACTAGCGGGATACAATGAGCAGTTCTTC
13 | - | TRBJ1-1 | - | TRBV19 | CASSSGFGTEAFF | TGTGCCAGTAGCTCGGGGTTTGGCACTGAAGCTTTCTTT
12 | few | TRBJ1-1 | - | TRBV11-1 | CASSLSGIEAFF | TGTGCCAGCAGCTTATCCGGGATCGAAGCTTTCTTT
14 | - | TRBJ1-1 | TRBD1 | TRBV6-2/TRBV6-3 | CASSSNRGGTEAFF | TGTGCCAGCAGTTCCAACAGGGGGGGAACTGAAGCTTTCTTT
12 | - | TRBJ2-1 | - | TRBV7-9 | CASSLGAPEQFF | TGTGCCAGCAGCTTGGGCGCGCCTGAGCAGTTCTTC
15 | - | TRBJ1-6 | - | TRBV3-1/TRBV3-2 | CASSQDTGRNSPLHF | TGTGCCAGCAGCCAAGATACCGGGAGAAATTCACCCCTCCACTTT
13 | - | TRBJ1-5 | - | TRBV12-3/TRBV12-4 | CASSPAVGQAQHF | TGTGCCAGCAGTCCCGCAGTGGGTCAGGCCCAGCATTTT
14 | once | TRBJ1-3 | TRBD1 | TRBV9 | CASSEGTGRNTIYF | TGTGCCAGCAGCGAAGGGACAGGGCGAAACACCATATATTTT
16 | - | TRBJ1-4 | - | TRBV7-8 | CASSLSPWREGEKLFF | TGTGCCAGCAGCTTAAGCCCCTGGCGTGAGGGCGAAAAACTGTTTTTT
15 | - | TRBJ1-1 | - | TRBV19 | CASSMTPLGKSEAFF | TGTGCCAGTAGTATGACTCCCCTTGGCAAGTCTGAAGCTTTCTTT
16 | - | TRBJ2-3 | - | TRBV14 | CASSPRFTQIIDTQYF | TGTGCCAGCAGCCCGCGATTTACACAGATAATAGATACGCAGTATTTT
16 | - | TRBJ1-2 | TRBD1 | TRBV24-1 | CATSGPTGVKDYGYTF | TGTGCCACCAGTGGCCCAACAGGGGTCAAGGACTATGGCTACACCTTC